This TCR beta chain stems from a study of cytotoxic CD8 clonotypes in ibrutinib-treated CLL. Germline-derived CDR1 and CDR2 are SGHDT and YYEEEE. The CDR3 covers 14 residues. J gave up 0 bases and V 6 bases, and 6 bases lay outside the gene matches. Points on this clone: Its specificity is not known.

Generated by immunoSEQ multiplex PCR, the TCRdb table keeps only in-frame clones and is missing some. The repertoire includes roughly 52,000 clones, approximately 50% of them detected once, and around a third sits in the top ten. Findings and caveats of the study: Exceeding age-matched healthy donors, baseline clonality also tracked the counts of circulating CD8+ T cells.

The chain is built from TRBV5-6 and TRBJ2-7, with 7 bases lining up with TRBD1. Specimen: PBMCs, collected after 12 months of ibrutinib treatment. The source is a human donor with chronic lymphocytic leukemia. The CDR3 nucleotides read TGTGCCAGCACCAAAGGGGGCAGCTCCTACGAGCAGTACTTC. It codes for CASTKGGSSYEQYF.